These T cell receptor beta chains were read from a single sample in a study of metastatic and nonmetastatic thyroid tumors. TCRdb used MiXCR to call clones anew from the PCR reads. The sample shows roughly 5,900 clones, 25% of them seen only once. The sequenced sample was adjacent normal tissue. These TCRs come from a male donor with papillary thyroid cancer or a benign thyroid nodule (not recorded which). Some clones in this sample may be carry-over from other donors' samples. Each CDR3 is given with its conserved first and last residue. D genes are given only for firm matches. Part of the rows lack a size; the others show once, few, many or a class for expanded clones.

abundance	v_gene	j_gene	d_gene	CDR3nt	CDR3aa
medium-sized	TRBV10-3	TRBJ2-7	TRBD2	TGTGCCATCAGTGAGACTAGCGGGAGAAGGTACGAGCAGTACTTC	CAISETSGRRYEQYF
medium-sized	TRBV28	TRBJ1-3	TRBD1	TGTGCCAGCACCGAGACAGGGTACTCTGGAAACACCATATATTTT	CASTETGYSGNTIYF
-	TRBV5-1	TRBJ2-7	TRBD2	TGCGCCAGCAGCTTGGCTAGCGGGTACGAGCAGTACTTC	CASSLASGYEQYF
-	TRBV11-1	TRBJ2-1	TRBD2	TGTGCCAGCAGCAAGTCGGCGGGAGATCTCAATGAGCAGTTCTTC	CASSKSAGDLNEQFF
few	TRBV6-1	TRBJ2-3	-	TGTGCCAGCAGTGACGGCTTGTTTAGCACAGATACGCAGTATTTT	CASSDGLFSTDTQYF
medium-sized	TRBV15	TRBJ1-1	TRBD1	TGTGCCACCAGCAGAGCCAGGACAGGGAAGATGTACACTGAAGCTTTCTTT	CATSRARTGKMYTEAFF
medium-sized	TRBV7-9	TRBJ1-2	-	TGTGCCAGCAGCCCTCCGTTACAGGGTTTCTATGGCTACACCTTC	CASSPPLQGFYGYTF
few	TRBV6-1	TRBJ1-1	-	TGTGCCAGCAGTCGGACTCTTGCGAACACTGAAGCTTTCTTT	CASSRTLANTEAFF
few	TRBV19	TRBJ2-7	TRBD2	TGTGCCAGTAGTTCGGGGACTAGTTTCAGCGAGCAGTACTTC	CASSSGTSFSEQYF
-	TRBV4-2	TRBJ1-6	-	TGTGCCAGCAGCCAAGATTTGGGGGCCGGTTCACCCCTCCACTTT	CASSQDLGAGSPLHF
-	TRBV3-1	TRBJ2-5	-	TGTGCCAGCACCACGCGGGACTTGCTTTACTTC	CASTTRDLLYF
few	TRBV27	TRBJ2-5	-	TGTGCCAGCAGTTTCCTCGGGACAAGCCAAGAGACCCAGTACTTC	CASSFLGTSQETQYF
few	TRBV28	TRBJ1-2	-	TGTGCCAGCAGTTTATCCGACTATGGCTACACCTTC	CASSLSDYGYTF
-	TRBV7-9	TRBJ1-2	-	TGTGCCAGCAGCCGGGACAATACGAGGGGCTACACCTTC	CASSRDNTRGYTF
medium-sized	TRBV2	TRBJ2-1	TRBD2	TGTGCCAGCAGTGAATTGGGCGGGAGGGGAAATGAGCAGTTCTTC	CASSELGGRGNEQFF
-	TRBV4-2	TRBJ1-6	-	TGTGCCAGCAGCCAAGTAAACTCACCCCTCCACTTT	CASSQVNSPLHF
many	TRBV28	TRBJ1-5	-	TGTGCCAGCAGTTTATCTCGGGCAAGCAATCAGCCCCAGCATTTT	CASSLSRASNQPQHF
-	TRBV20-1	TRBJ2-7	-	TGCAGTGCTCCATCGGGACGCCTCGCCTACGAGCAGTACTTC	CSAPSGRLAYEQYF
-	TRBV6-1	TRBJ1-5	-	TGTGCCAGCGGTCAGGGGTGGAATCAACCCCAGCATTTT	CASGQGWNQPQHF
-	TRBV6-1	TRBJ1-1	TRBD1	TGTGCCAGCAATCCGACAGGGTTCGACACTGAAGCTTTCTTT	CASNPTGFDTEAFF
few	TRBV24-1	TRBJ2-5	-	TGTGCCACCAGTGACCCCGGCCAGACCCAGTACTTC	CATSDPGQTQYF
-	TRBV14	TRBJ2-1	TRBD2	TGTGCCAGCAGCCCGGGACTAGCGGGACTAAGATCCTACAATGAGCAGTTCTTC	CASSPGLAGLRSYNEQFF
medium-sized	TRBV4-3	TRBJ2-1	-	TGCGCCAGCAGCCCAGAGGTACGGGCTAGCTTTAGGAGTAATGAGCAGTTCTTC	CASSPEVRASFRSNEQFF
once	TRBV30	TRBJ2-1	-	TGTGCCTGGAGTGTTCGGTTGTGGGGGATCCACAATGAGCAGTTCTTC	CAWSVRLWGIHNEQFF
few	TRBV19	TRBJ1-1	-	TGTGCCAGTAGTACAGGCCCCAAGTTGAACACTGAAGCTTTCTTT	CASSTGPKLNTEAFF
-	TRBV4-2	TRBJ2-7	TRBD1	TGTGCCAGCAGCCAAGAGGACAGGGGGTCCTACGAGCAGTACTTC	CASSQEDRGSYEQYF
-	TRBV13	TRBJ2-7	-	TGTGCCAGCACCCCACAAGGTCGCTACGAGCAGTACTTC	CASTPQGRYEQYF
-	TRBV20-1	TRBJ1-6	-	TGCAGTGCCGCGTCCTCCGGGACCCAAAATTCACCCCTCCACTTT	CSAASSGTQNSPLHF
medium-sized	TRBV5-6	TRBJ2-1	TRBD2	TGTGCCAGCAGCTTTCTTACTAGCGGGAGATACAATGAGCAGTTCTTC	CASSFLTSGRYNEQFF
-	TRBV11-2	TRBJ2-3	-	TGTGCCAGCAGCTTAGGGCACGGCACAGATACGCAGTATTTT	CASSLGHGTDTQYF
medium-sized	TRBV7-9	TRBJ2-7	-	TGTGCCAGCAGCACGGGACGCGAGCAGTACTTC	CASSTGREQYF
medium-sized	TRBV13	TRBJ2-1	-	TGTGCCAGCAGCTTAGGCCTGAGTAGCACTAGCTCCTACAATGAGCAGTTCTTC	CASSLGLSSTSSYNEQFF
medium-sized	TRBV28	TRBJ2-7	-	TGTGCCAGCAGTTTACCGGCAGAGACCTACGAGCAGTACTTC	CASSLPAETYEQYF
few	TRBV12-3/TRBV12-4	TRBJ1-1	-	TGTGCCAGCAGTTTAGACAGGGCATGGGACACTGAAGCTTTCTTT	CASSLDRAWDTEAFF
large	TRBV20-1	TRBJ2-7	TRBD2	TGCAGTGCTTTCAAGGGACTAGCGGGAGTCGAGCAGTACTTC	CSAFKGLAGVEQYF
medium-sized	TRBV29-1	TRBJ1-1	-	TGCAGCGGGTTCGGTTGGGGCACTGAAGCTTTCTTT	CSGFGWGTEAFF
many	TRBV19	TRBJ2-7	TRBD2	TGTGCCAGTAGCACGCGGGGGACTAGCGGCGTCTACGAGCAGTACTTC	CASSTRGTSGVYEQYF
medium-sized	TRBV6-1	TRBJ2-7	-	TGTGCCACCGGTCGGACCCACGAGCAGTACTTC	CATGRTHEQYF
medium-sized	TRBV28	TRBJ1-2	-	TGTGCCAGCAGGGACGGAGCAGGGACCCCCGCTAACTATGGCTACACCTTC	CASRDGAGTPANYGYTF
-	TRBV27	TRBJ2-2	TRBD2	TGTGCCAGCAGTTTTAGCGGGTTAGGGGAGCTGTCTTTT	CASSFSGLGELSF
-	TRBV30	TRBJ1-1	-	TGTGCCTGGAGGGAGAAGGGTCGGACTGAAGCTTTCTTT	CAWREKGRTEAFF
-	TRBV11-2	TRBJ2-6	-	TGTGCCAGCAGCCTCGGTTGCGGGTCAGGGGGGGCCAACGTCCTGACTTTC	CASSLGCGSGGANVLTF
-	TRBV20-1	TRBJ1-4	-	TGCAGTGCTAGTAAAGGGTCTTCTAATGAAAAACTGTTTTTT	CSASKGSSNEKLFF
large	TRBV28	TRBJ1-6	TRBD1	TGTGCCAGCAGGGGGACAGAACCAACCAATTCACCCCTCCACTTT	CASRGTEPTNSPLHF
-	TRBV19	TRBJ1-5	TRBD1	TGTGCCAGTAGTATGACAGGGGATCAGCCCCAGCATTTT	CASSMTGDQPQHF
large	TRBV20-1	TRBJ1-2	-	TGCAGTGCTAGAGATACCAGGGAACGAAACTATGGCTACACCTTC	CSARDTRERNYGYTF
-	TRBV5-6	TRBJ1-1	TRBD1	TGTGCCAGCAGCACCAGAACGACAGGGCGCGCTGAAGCTTTCTTT	CASSTRTTGRAEAFF
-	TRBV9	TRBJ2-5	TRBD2	TGTGCCAGCAGCGTAGTGGCCGGGGGGGGCCAAGAGACCCAGTACTTC	CASSVVAGGGQETQYF
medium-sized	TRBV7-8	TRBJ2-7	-	TGTGCCAGCAGCTTAGTGTTGGGGGAGCAGTACTTC	CASSLVLGEQYF
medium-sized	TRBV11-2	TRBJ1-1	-	TGTGCCAGCAGCTTAGACAGGGACACTGAAGCTTTCTTT	CASSLDRDTEAFF
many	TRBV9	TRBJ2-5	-	TGTGCCAGCAGCCCCAGGCAGGGGAACGAAGAGACCCAGTACTTC	CASSPRQGNEETQYF
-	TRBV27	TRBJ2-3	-	TGTGCCAGCAGTTTATTTAGGGGAGCGGGCACAGATACGCAGTATTTT	CASSLFRGAGTDTQYF
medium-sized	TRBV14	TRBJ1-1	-	TGTGCCAGCAGCCAAGAATCGTGGCAGTCAAACACTGAAGCTTTCTTT	CASSQESWQSNTEAFF
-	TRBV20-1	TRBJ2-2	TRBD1	TGCAGTGCGTCGACAGGGGGCACCGGGGAGCTGTTTTTT	CSASTGGTGELFF